The rows below give T cell receptor beta chains drawn from one sample of a study of post-analysis software for immune sequencing data. A single record per CDR3 protein comes from TCRdb applying MiXCR to the PCR reads. The sample yields a few hundred thousand distinct CDR3 sequences, less than 40% seen once. The specimen sequenced was blood. The receptors were sampled from a girl aged 2-17 years with multiple sclerosis. Each CDR3 is given with its conserved first and last residue. A D gene is named only where the DNA matches it firmly. The size entry is marked missing in some rows and otherwise reads once, few, many or a size class.

D: TRBD2; size: few; V: TRBV5-1; J: TRBJ2-5; CDR3: CASSTTPLAGSRGTQYF; DNA: TGCGCCAGCAGCACGACGCCTCTAGCGGGGTCAAGGGGGACCCAGTACTTC
D: TRBD1; size: few; V: TRBV4-1; J: TRBJ2-7; CDR3: CASSQVRQGYEQYF; DNA: TGCGCCAGCAGCCAAGTTCGACAGGGGTACGAGCAGTACTTC
D: TRBD1; size: few; V: TRBV6-5; J: TRBJ1-1; CDR3: CASSYAGQGVRTEAFF; DNA: TGTGCCAGCAGTTACGCGGGACAGGGGGTTCGGACTGAAGCTTTCTTT
D: .; size: .; V: TRBV6-6; J: TRBJ1-2; CDR3: CASRAGASNYGYTF; DNA: TGTGCCAGCAGGGCGGGGGCGAGTAACTATGGCTACACCTTC
D: TRBD1; size: .; V: TRBV10-3; J: TRBJ2-1; CDR3: CATEAGTGVSNEQFF; DNA: TGTGCCACCGAGGCCGGGACAGGGGTGTCAAATGAGCAGTTCTTC
D: .; size: few; V: TRBV9; J: TRBJ1-1; CDR3: CASSVAEAVGTEAFF; DNA: TGTGCCAGCAGCGTAGCTGAGGCTGTCGGCACTGAAGCTTTCTTT
D: TRBD1; size: .; V: TRBV6-6; J: TRBJ1-5; CDR3: CAGSGQGRFQPQHF; DNA: TGTGCCGGCTCCGGACAGGGGAGATTTCAGCCCCAGCATTTT
D: TRBD1; size: few; V: TRBV29-1; J: TRBJ1-4; CDR3: CSAGDRLNEKLFF; DNA: TGCAGCGCCGGGGACAGGCTAAATGAAAAACTGTTTTTT
D: TRBD2; size: many; V: TRBV7-9; J: TRBJ2-1; CDR3: CASSLVTSGGRPYNEQFF; DNA: TGTGCCAGCAGCTTAGTAACTAGCGGGGGCCGACCCTACAATGAGCAGTTCTTC
D: .; size: .; V: TRBV20-1; J: TRBJ2-5; CDR3: CSARATSFFQETQYF; DNA: TGCAGTGCTAGAGCTACTAGTTTCTTCCAAGAGACCCAGTACTTC
D: .; size: .; V: TRBV11-1; J: TRBJ2-4; CDR3: CASSPQGVENIQYF; DNA: TGTGCCAGCAGCCCACAGGGCGTCGAAAACATTCAGTACTTC
D: TRBD1; size: few; V: TRBV5-1; J: TRBJ2-7; CDR3: CASRPGGPYEQYF; DNA: TGCGCCAGCAGACCAGGGGGTCCCTACGAGCAGTACTTC
D: TRBD2; size: .; V: TRBV5-1; J: TRBJ2-5; CDR3: CASSSLERGPQETQYF; DNA: TGCGCCAGCAGCTCTCTCGAGCGGGGCCCTCAAGAGACCCAGTACTTC
D: .; size: .; V: TRBV5-4; J: TRBJ2-5; CDR3: CASRPGYQETQYF; DNA: TGTGCCAGTCGGCCGGGGTACCAAGAGACCCAGTACTTC
D: TRBD1; size: few; V: TRBV6-1; J: TRBJ1-2; CDR3: CASTNRGSDYGYTF; DNA: TGTGCCAGCACCAACAGGGGTAGCGACTATGGCTACACCTTC
D: .; size: few; V: TRBV11-1; J: TRBJ1-1; CDR3: CASSLVRGSPTEAFF; DNA: TGTGCCAGCAGCTTAGTACGTGGCTCACCCACTGAAGCTTTCTTT
D: .; size: .; V: TRBV4-1; J: TRBJ1-4; CDR3: CASSPPVMDNEKLFF; DNA: TGCGCCAGCAGCCCACCGGTAATGGATAATGAAAAACTGTTTTTT
D: .; size: .; V: TRBV11-3; J: TRBJ2-1; CDR3: CASSLAGNIEQFF; DNA: TGTGCCAGCAGCTTGGCAGGGAACATTGAGCAGTTCTTC
D: .; size: .; V: TRBV6-5; J: TRBJ1-1; CDR3: CASSYDGGWTEAFF; DNA: TGTGCCAGCAGTTACGACGGTGGTTGGACTGAAGCTTTCTTT
D: TRBD2; size: .; V: TRBV9; J: TRBJ2-1; CDR3: CASGPMPGGGYNEQFF; DNA: TGTGCCAGCGGACCTATGCCGGGCGGGGGGTACAATGAGCAGTTCTTC
D: .; size: many; V: TRBV15; J: TRBJ2-3; CDR3: CATSTGGTDTQYF; DNA: TGTGCCACCAGCACGGGGGGCACAGATACGCAGTATTTT
D: .; size: few; V: TRBV9; J: TRBJ2-1; CDR3: CASSVRLNEQFF; DNA: TGTGCCAGCAGCGTAAGGCTCAATGAGCAGTTCTTC
D: .; size: once; V: TRBV7-9; J: TRBJ1-4; CDR3: CASSLSLVATNEKLFF; DNA: TGTGCCAGCAGCTTATCCCTAGTTGCAACTAATGAAAAACTGTTTTTT
D: TRBD1; size: few; V: TRBV6-4; J: TRBJ2-1; CDR3: CASSDFPGGNEQFF; DNA: TGTGCCAGCAGTGACTTCCCAGGGGGCAATGAGCAGTTCTTC
D: .; size: .; V: TRBV12-3/TRBV12-4; J: TRBJ2-3; CDR3: CACSATVTTDTEYF; DNA: TGTGCCTGCAGTGCCACAGTGACCACAGATACGGAGTATTTT
D: .; size: .; V: TRBV7-8; J: TRBJ2-5; CDR3: CASSPLSDLYF; DNA: TGTGCCAGCAGCCCCCTTTCGGACCTGTACTTC
D: TRBD1; size: .; V: TRBV10-3; J: TRBJ2-7; CDR3: CAISESGQGYEQYF; DNA: TGTGCCATCAGTGAGTCGGGACAGGGCTACGAGCAGTACTTC
D: .; size: few; V: TRBV20-1; J: TRBJ2-7; CDR3: CSARVPGIYEQYF; DNA: TGCAGTGCTAGAGTACCCGGTATCTACGAGCAGTACTTC
D: TRBD1; size: few; V: TRBV7-8; J: TRBJ2-1; CDR3: CASSPHLTGGPYNEQFF; DNA: TGTGCCAGCAGCCCACATCTAACAGGGGGACCTTACAATGAGCAGTTCTTC
D: TRBD1; size: many; V: TRBV4-1; J: TRBJ1-2; CDR3: CASSPQTRTGGEFDYGYTF; DNA: TGCGCCAGCAGCCCACAAACACGGACAGGGGGCGAATTCGACTATGGCTACACCTTC
D: TRBD2; size: .; V: TRBV6-5; J: TRBJ2-2; CDR3: CASSYLRTSGAYDTGELFF; DNA: TGTGCCAGCAGTTATCTTAGGACTAGCGGGGCTTATGACACCGGGGAGCTGTTTTTT
D: .; size: .; V: TRBV20-1; J: TRBJ2-3; CDR3: CSASGASTDTQYF; DNA: TGCAGTGCTAGCGGGGCTAGCACAGATACGCAGTATTTT
D: TRBD2; size: .; V: TRBV12-3/TRBV12-4; J: TRBJ2-5; CDR3: CASSFLAGDQETQYF; DNA: TGTGCCAGCAGTTTCCTAGCGGGGGACCAAGAGACCCAGTACTTC
D: .; size: .; V: TRBV18; J: TRBJ2-5; CDR3: CASSPPIEEGLRGETQYF; DNA: TGTGCCAGCTCACCACCGATAGAGGAAGGGCTTCGGGGGGAGACCCAGTACTTC
D: TRBD2; size: .; V: TRBV29-1; J: TRBJ2-3; CDR3: CSVKLAGGPDTQYF; DNA: TGCAGCGTAAAACTAGCGGGGGGGCCAGATACGCAGTATTTT
D: .; size: .; V: TRBV5-1; J: TRBJ2-3; CDR3: CASSLGTAGTDTQYF; DNA: TGCGCCAGCAGCTTGGGGACTGCCGGCACAGATACGCAGTATTTT
D: TRBD2; size: few; V: TRBV6-6; J: TRBJ2-3; CDR3: CASIHGGDTQYF; DNA: TGTGCCAGCATACACGGGGGGGATACGCAGTATTTT
D: .; size: .; V: TRBV20-1; J: TRBJ2-7; CDR3: CSAPQTDRRYEQYF; DNA: TGCAGTGCTCCCCAAACCGACAGGCGCTACGAGCAGTACTTC
D: TRBD1; size: .; V: TRBV12-3/TRBV12-4; J: TRBJ1-2; CDR3: CASSLVVGGSGYTF; DNA: TGTGCCAGCAGTTTAGTGGTAGGGGGCAGTGGCTACACCTTC
D: .; size: .; V: TRBV6-5; J: TRBJ1-5; CDR3: CASASGANHQPQHF; DNA: TGTGCCAGCGCCTCGGGGGCTAATCATCAGCCCCAGCATTTT
D: .; size: .; V: TRBV28; J: TRBJ2-3; CDR3: CASSSGLVSTDTQYF; DNA: TGTGCCAGCAGTTCCGGACTGGTCAGCACAGATACGCAGTATTTT